These 19 T cell receptor beta chains came from one sample sequenced in a study of T cell changes during pregnancy in multiple sclerosis. TCRdb's table, derived via immunoSEQ multiplex PCR, lists solely in-frame clones and lacks some. This table holds tens of thousands of clones, just over 90% found once. This specimen was CD4+ T cells from peripheral blood mononuclear cells, taken in the second trimester of pregnancy. These TCRs come from a female donor with multiple sclerosis, enrolled in a pregnancy study.

The chain is built from TRBV19 and TRBJ2-7; 7 positions match TRBD1. CDR1 and CDR2 from the germline V gene are LNHDA and SQIVND (reference sequence). This CDR3 region has 14 residues. Trimming cost V 4 bases and J 0 bases; bases outside gene matches: 3. CDR3 loop: CASSTTGSSYEQYF. DNA of the CDR3: TGTGCCAGTAGTACGACAGGGAGCTCCTACGAGCAGTACTTC.

Only one count was recorded for this clone. CDR3 protein: CASSLSSYEQYF. CDR3 coding DNA: TGTGCCAGCAGCTTGAGCTCCTACGAGCAGTACTTC. This chain connects TRBV7-9 to TRBJ2-7; no firm D call. Germline-derived CDR1 and CDR2 are SEHNR and FQNEAQ (reference sequence). V lost 3 bases and J 0 bases, leaving 3 bases between the germline ends. The CDR3 covers 12 residues.

In its sample, this clone was seen once. The chain recombines TRBV7-3 with TRBJ2-2, with 14 bases matching TRBD2. Trimming cost V 5 bases and J 4 bases; bases outside gene matches: 9. The CDR3 has 18 amino acids. In germline, CDR1 is SGHTA, CDR2 FQGTGA. CDR3 bases: TGTGCCAGCAGCAAGGGACTAGCGGGGGCCCGGGGCACCGGGGAGCTGTTTTTT. Translating gives CASSKGLAGARGTGELFF.

The V gene is TRBV5-4, the J gene TRBJ2-2; TRBD2 aligns across 8 bases. Germline V lookup: CDR1 SGHNT, CDR2 YYREEE (reference sequence). With V trimmed by 4 bases and J by 7 bases, 9 bases remained unmatched. The CDR3 runs to 15 residues. CDR3 residues: CASSVVSGSGGELFF. Here the CDR3 DNA reads TGTGCCAGCAGCGTCGTGAGCGGGAGTGGCGGGGAGCTGTTTTTT.

Concerning this clone: No DNA is shown, since the ends of the CDR3 on it are uncertain; the CDR3 is the one TCRdb lists. The chain joins TRBV27 to TRBJ1-5. The CDR3 numbers 15 amino acids, ends counted. Germline V gene lookup returns CDR1 MNHEY and CDR2 SMNVEV (reference sequence). The CDR3 here is CASSSSGGRTQPQHF.

There are many counts of this clone. The CDR3 sequence is CASTPADTPNTEAFF. DNA for the CDR3: TGTGCCAGCACCCCGGCGGACACTCCGAACACTGAAGCTTTCTTT. The chain combines TRBV6-6 with TRBJ1-1; a weak D match, TRBD1 (5 bases). Germline CDR1 is MNHNY and CDR2 is SVGAGI (reference sequence). The CDR3 is made up of 15 amino acids. Deletions cut 7 bases from V and 1 base from J, with 16 bases between.

The gene calls are TRBV29-1 and TRBJ1-1, with 9 bases aligning to TRBD1. Germline CDR1 is SQVTM and CDR2 is ANQGSEA. The CDR3 has 12 amino acids. Trimming cost V 7 bases and J 5 bases; bases outside gene matches: 5. CDR3 DNA: TGCAGCGCACGACAGGGGGTAACTGAAGCTTTCTTT. Translating it yields CSARQGVTEAFF.

The chain recombines TRBV14 with TRBJ2-3, with unresolved D. Germline lookup yields CDR1 SGHDN and CDR2 FVKESK. V lost 2 bases to trimming and J lost 2 bases, with 8 bases between them. The CDR3 totals 14 residues. The CDR3 DNA follows: TGTGCCAGCAGCCAAATGACTTCCACAGATACGCAGTATTTT. It is translated as CASSQMTSTDTQYF.

The chain uses TRBV19 and TRBJ1-5, with TRBD1 matching over 9 bases. The germline V gene encodes CDR1 LNHDA and CDR2 SQIVND (reference sequence). V lost 5 bases, J lost 3 bases, and 8 bases stayed unmatched. CDR3 length equals 16 residues. CDR3 coding DNA: TGTGCCAGTAGTCCCTGGGACAGGGCTTACAATCAGCCCCAGCATTTT. Encoded protein: CASSPWDRAYNQPQHF.

This chain connects TRBV19 to TRBJ2-6, with D perhaps matching TRBD1 (5 bases). The CDR3 consists of 15 residues. Germline CDR1 LNHDA, CDR2 SQIVND (reference sequence). V was trimmed by 7 bases and J by 1 base, leaving 11 bases between them. Written as DNA, the CDR3 is TGTGCCAGTACCTCACCAGGGTCTGGGGCCAACGTCCTGACTTTC. Encoded protein: CASTSPGSGANVLTF. Complete variable domain (other parts from reference TRBV19 and TRBJ2-6): DGGITQSPKYLFRKEGQNVTLSCEQNLNHDAMYWYRQDPGQGLRLIYYSQIVNDFQKGDIAEGYSVSREKKESFPLTVTSAQKNPTAFYLCASTSPGSGANVLTFGAGSRLTVL.

V gene TRBV29-1 combines with J gene TRBJ1-4, with D possibly being TRBD1 (5 bases). The V gene lost 5 bases and the J gene lost 1 base, with 11 bases spanning the gap. The germline CDR1 and CDR2 sequences are SQVTM and ANQGSEA. CDR3 length: 14 residues. DNA for the CDR3: TGCAGCGTTCGCACGGGGGAAACTAATGAAAAACTGTTTTTT. Translating it yields CSVRTGETNEKLFF.

The rearrangement uses TRBV5-1 and TRBJ2-2; the match to TRBD1 covers 8 bases. V lost 4 bases, J lost 6 bases, and 5 bases stayed unmatched. The CDR3 has 14 residues. CDR1 is SGHRS, CDR2 YFSETQ, per germline. As DNA, the CDR3 is TGCGCCAGCAGCACCGGACAGGGTGCCGGGGAGCTGTTTTTT. Protein product: CASSTGQGAGELFF.

V is TRBV28 and J is TRBJ2-3; unclear D gene. Germline loops: CDR1 MDHEN, CDR2 SYDVKM. V lost 2 bases, J lost 1 base, and 13 bases lay in between. This CDR3 is 16 amino acids long. The CDR3 DNA reads as TGTGCCAGCAGTTTAGTCAGCCAAGGAGGCACAGATACGCAGTATTTT. Translating gives CASSLVSQGGTDTQYF.

The V call is TRBV6-6, the J call TRBJ2-7; weak D call: TRBD2 (5 bases). V was trimmed by 7 bases and J by 2 bases, leaving 15 bases between them. This CDR3 is built from 14 residues. CDR1 and CDR2 from the germline V gene are MNHNY and SVGAGI (reference sequence). The CDR3 sequence is CASTHLGNTYEQYF. The CDR3 DNA is TGTGCCAGCACCCACCTCGGGAACACCTACGAGCAGTACTTC.

On this clone: In the same sample, other DNA sequences code for this CDR3. This chain uses TRBV7-9 with TRBJ1-2; 10 positions match TRBD1. V shed 0 bases, J shed 7 bases, and the junction held 5 bases outside the gene matches. There are 15 residues in the CDR3. CDR1 is SEHNR, CDR2 FQNEAQ, per germline (reference sequence). The DNA of the CDR3 is TGTGCCAGCAGCTTAGCGGGGACAGGGGTTTCTGGCTACACCTTC. It translates to CASSLAGTGVSGYTF.

The V gene is TRBV28, the J gene TRBJ1-2, with a possible D match to TRBD1 (6 bases). Germline loops: CDR1 MDHEN, CDR2 SYDVKM. The CDR3 sequence is 13 residues long. The ends were cut back, 6 bases at V and 2 bases at J, with 10 bases in the middle. CDR3 DNA sequence: TGTGCCAGCAGCACAGGGAACAACTATGGCTACACCTTC. The encoded protein is CASSTGNNYGYTF.

The chain recombines TRBV29-1 with TRBJ2-5, with D tentatively TRBD2 (6 bases). There are 14 residues in the CDR3. Trimming took 6 bases from V and 5 from J, leaving 19 bases between them. The germline V gene encodes CDR1 SQVTM and CDR2 ANQGSEA. The CDR3, as DNA: TGCAGCGTGATGGGAGGTAGAGGGCGGGAGACCCAGTACTTC. Translated, it gives CSVMGGRGRETQYF.

The chain couples TRBV13 to TRBJ2-7, with a possible D match to TRBD2 (5 bases). Germline lookup yields CDR1 PRHDT and CDR2 FYEKMQ (reference sequence). V shed 1 base and J shed 0 bases, with 13 bases lying between them. The CDR3 is made up of 16 amino acids. CDR3 DNA sequence: TGTGCCAGCAGCTTAGCGGGGAACCCCTTCTCCTACGAGCAGTACTTC. It is translated as CASSLAGNPFSYEQYF.

This chain uses TRBV5-6 with TRBJ2-2, with D unclear. Trimming left V 4 bases short and J 3 bases short, with 22 bases between. Germline V gene lookup returns CDR1 SGHDT and CDR2 YYEEEE. The CDR3 extends over 18 amino acids. The CDR3 here is CASSPQPAVVEYTGELFF. Here the CDR3 DNA reads TGTGCCAGCAGCCCCCAGCCGGCGGTAGTCGAGTACACCGGGGAGCTGTTTTTT.